The sequence of this T cell receptor beta chain was determined in a study of human T cells and chemical hapten exposure (dated by TCRdb to the early 2020s). Describing the broader study: For sensitization, 2% DPC in acetone was applied to a 2 cm by 2 cm area of upper inner arm skin. Patients additionally received weekly therapeutic DPC doses to the scalp throughout the roughly 25-week study period. Patch testing on the upper back used Finn chambers containing 0.01% DPC, with scoring done after 6 days according to International Contact Dermatitis Research Group standards. The mostly female patient cohort included alopecia areata with under or over 50% scalp involvement, alopecia totalis and alopecia universalis. Libraries were pooled for sequencing, and per-sample TCR yields varied mainly because of small differences in library volumes within the pool. The study tracked peripheral blood TCR repertoire changes in vivo during primary and secondary sensitization to the hapten diphenylcyclopropenone (DPC) in alopecia patients. Patient blood was sampled pre-sensitization (week 0) and at 2, 6 and about 24 weeks after DPC sensitization. Roughly 30 alopecia patients gave blood for TCR sequencing at one to four time points (pre-sensitization, 2, 6 and 24 weeks). General conclusions and limits of the study: Patch test score was positively correlated with the number of PT1 expanded TCRs, with significance at thresholds 8, 16 and 32 but not at 4. No change with DPC sensitization was found in the number of TCRs above 1 in 1000 frequency, and no evidence of global repertoire structure alterations was found. Significantly more large CDR3 similarity clusters were formed by expanded TCRs than by pre-sensitization or healthy control sets, consistent with antigen-driven responses. Because all patients had alopecia, a presumed autoimmune disease, the immune response of the patients might differ from that of healthy individuals. Repeated subsampling changed both the strength of the expansion versus patch-test correlation and the threshold at which the correlation became significant.

The germline V gene encodes CDR1 SGHTA and CDR2 FQGTGA. The CDR3 starts with the cysteine, ends with the phenylalanine, and has 14 residues. CDR3 DNA is the only sequence kept; it has 42 bases, read in frame from the first base. V was cut back by 2 bases and J by 3 bases, leaving a gap of 7 bases between them. This clonotype was recorded many times. It lacks a known antigen. Per-base quality was not reported, and no clone a single base away is much larger than it. The sample's time point label, in plain terms: patch test 2, 6 weeks after DPC sensitization. What this sample's treatment or condition label stands for: therapeutic diphenylcyclopropenone sensitization with weekly scalp DPC. At every patch-test visit, the blood draw took place before the patch test was put on. Patients were eligible if aged 18 to 70, diagnosed with alopecia and judged suitable for DPC therapy, and pregnant patients were excluded. Total RNA was extracted from unfractionated whole blood that had been collected in Tempus Blood RNA tubes.

Libraries were made using RACE. Sequencing instrument: NextSeq 500. Library preparation attached unique molecular identifiers to individual cDNA molecules for quantitative, reproducible TCR counting. From each blood RNA sample, both TCR alpha and TCR beta chains were sequenced. The published analysis was carried out like this. Samples had a median of around 92,000 TCRs, with a range from roughly 20,000 to 690,600. The Decombinator software suite was used to annotate the V, J and CDR3 of the TCR reads. For the PS versus PT1 abundance plots, all samples were subsampled to the same number of TCRs (28,000). Expanded TCRs were defined as absent before sensitization and observed at least eight times at the 2-week time point. TCRdb took the public reads, trimmed them with fastp at Q25, ran MiXCR for clone calling and kept in-frame beta chains. Every distinct CDR3 protein forms one entry, paired with its most common genes and DNA. The V and J calls follow TCRdb's processing rather than the paper's. The sample table lists 360,000 or so distinct CDR3 sequences, about 6.9% of them with a count of one. The ten top clones hold about 5% of the sample.

This clonotype was sampled from a woman between 18 and 30 years old with alopecia areata. Some clones in this sample may be carry-over from other donors' samples. This material consisted of whole blood, taken in connection with sensitization to the hapten diphenylcyclopropenone (DPC). The chain is assembled from TRBV7-3 and TRBJ2-2; the D gene cannot be named for sure. The CDR3 here reads CASSLLADTGELFF. The DNA sequence reads TGTGCCAGCAGCTTATTAGCCGACACCGGGGAGCTGTTTTTT.